The 24 T cell receptor beta chains listed next were all sequenced from one sample in a study of blood T cell repertoires in COVID-19. Produced via immunoSEQ multiplex PCR; TCRdb's table is partial and in-frame only. This sample carries about 150,000 clones, around nine tenths of them seen once, and the ten largest clones take less than 5.5%. The sample taken for sequencing was peripheral blood. The receptors were gathered from a human donor in a cohort sampled during active COVID-19.

The chain joins TRBV13 to TRBJ1-2, with 7 nucleotides matching TRBD1. The CDR3 covers 15 residues. The J segment lost 3 bases and the V segment lost 4 bases, leaving 8 bases of the junction unmatched. The germline V gene has CDR1 PRHDT and CDR2 FYEKMQ (reference sequence). The CDR3 region has the DNA TGTGCCAGCAGCTCAGACCAGGGGGTGGACTATGGCTACACCTTC. Amino acid sequence: CASSSDQGVDYGYTF.

Written as DNA, the CDR3 is TGTGCCAGCAGCGACAGGAACTCCTACGAGCAGTACTTC. Protein: CASSDRNSYEQYF. V is TRBV6-2 or TRBV6-3 and J is TRBJ2-7; tentatively, D is TRBD1 (6 bases). Germline V gene lookup returns CDR1 MNHEY and CDR2 SVGEGT. CDR3 length equals 13 residues. V lost 6 bases to trimming and J lost 0 bases, with 9 bases between them.

The V call is TRBV6-5, the J call TRBJ2-7; a weak D match, TRBD1 (6 bases). V lost 8 bases and J 2 bases, leaving 16 bases between the germline ends. The germline gives CDR1 MNHEY, CDR2 SVGAGI. The CDR3 is made up of 14 amino acids. The CDR3 is CASSREGVPYEQYF. DNA of the CDR3: TGTGCCAGCTCCAGAGAGGGGGTTCCCTACGAGCAGTACTTC.

This chain uses TRBV5-4 with TRBJ2-7; the match to TRBD2 covers 9 bases. The CDR3 has 14 amino acids. Unmatched junction bases numbered 8, after V lost 3 bases and J lost 7 bases. Germline loops: CDR1 SGHNT, CDR2 YYREEE (reference sequence). The CDR3 is CASSSGTSWREQYF. In nucleotides, the CDR3 is TGTGCCAGCAGCTCCGGGACTAGCTGGAGGGAGCAGTACTTC.

The CDR3 coding sequence is TGTGCCAGTAGTATCAGGGTTGGACTAGGCGCCCCCTCTGGGGCCAACGTCCTGACTTTC. Translated: CASSIRVGLGAPSGANVLTF. The chain has TRBV19 and TRBJ2-6; 7 bases are shared with TRBD2. Looked up from germline, CDR1 is LNHDA and CDR2 is SQIVND (reference sequence). The CDR3 totals 20 residues. The V gene end was trimmed by 3 bases and the J gene end by 0 bases; junction bases not matched to a gene: 14. Filled out from reference TRBV19 and TRBJ2-6, the complete variable domain reads DGGITQSPKYLFRKEGQNVTLSCEQNLNHDAMYWYRQDPGQGLRLIYYSQIVNDFQKGDIAEGYSVSREKKESFPLTVTSAQKNPTAFYLCASSIRVGLGAPSGANVLTFGAGSRLTVL.

This clone was counted a single time. V gene TRBV27 combines with J gene TRBJ1-2; perhaps TRBD1 as D (6 bases). Trimming removed 5 bases from V and 6 bases from J, with 19 bases in between. Germline V gene sequence: CDR1 MNHEY, CDR2 SMNVEV (reference sequence). This CDR3 contains 15 residues. The CDR3 DNA reads TGTGCCAGCAGTATAAAGGGGAGGGGGGGGGATGGCTACACCTTC. Its protein is CASSIKGRGGDGYTF.

This clone was counted between two and nine times. The CDR3 spells CAISESAGNYGYTF. CDR3 nucleotides: TGTGCCATCAGTGAGTCTGCAGGGAACTATGGCTACACCTTC. The chain couples TRBV10-3 to TRBJ1-2, with TRBD1 as a possible D gene (5 bases). CDR3 size: 14 residues. Germline loops: CDR1 ENHRY, CDR2 SYGVKD. V was trimmed by 0 bases and J by 2 bases, leaving 7 bases between them.

V is TRBV7-2 and J is TRBJ1-1, with TRBD1 matching 11 bases. The CDR3 sequence is 13 residues long. J was trimmed by 11 bases and V by 5 bases; bases with no gene match: 7. The germline V gene has CDR1 SGHTA and CDR2 FQGNSA. The CDR3 sequence: CASSPGQGARAFF. The CDR3 DNA reads as TGTGCCAGCAGCCCTGGACAGGGGGCGCGTGCTTTCTTT.

V is TRBV4-1 and J is TRBJ1-5; D is possibly TRBD1 (6 bases). This CDR3 is built from 16 residues. Germline V gene data show CDR1 as MGHRA and CDR2 as YSYEKL. Trimming removed 1 base at V and 8 bases at J, with 18 bases between. The CDR3: CASSQVGPGGDKPQHF. The CDR3 nucleotides are TGCGCCAGCAGCCAAGTTGGGCCGGGAGGGGACAAGCCCCAGCATTTT.

This chain uses TRBV5-8 with TRBJ2-7; D is unresolved. The CDR3 runs 10 residues. V lost 2 bases and J lost 7, with 4 bases in between. Germline CDR1 and CDR2: SGHTS and YDEGEE. The CDR3 nucleotides read TGTGCCAGCAGCTTTGCGGAGCAGTACTTC. Translated: CASSFAEQYF.

The V gene is TRBV28, the J gene TRBJ1-1, with D perhaps TRBD1 (6 bases). The CDR3 has 13 residues. V was shortened by 6 bases and J by 5 bases, with 13 bases between the two germline ends. Germline V gives CDR1 MDHEN, CDR2 SYDVKM. DNA of the CDR3: TGTGCCAGCAGACACACAGGGTGGACTGAAGCTTTCTTT. Translated, it gives CASRHTGWTEAFF.

CDR3 residues: CAWSTTSGGPYEQYF. The CDR3 coding sequence is TGTGCCTGGAGTACCACTAGCGGGGGCCCCTACGAGCAGTACTTC. The rearrangement uses TRBV30 and TRBJ2-7; 11 nucleotides agree with TRBD2. Losses at the gene ends were 2 bases for V and 2 bases for J; bases not matched to a gene: 5. The V gene's germline CDR1 is GTSNPN and CDR2 SVGIG (reference sequence). CDR3 length equals 15 residues.

The chain joins TRBV5-1 to TRBJ2-5, with 11 bases aligning to TRBD2. V dropped 0 bases and J dropped 1; count of bases not matched to a gene: 5. CDR3 length: 17 amino acids. The V gene's germline CDR1 is SGHRS and CDR2 YFSETQ. CDR3 sequence reads: CASSLGLAGGLQETQYF. Written as DNA, the CDR3 is TGCGCCAGCAGCTTGGGCCTAGCGGGGGGACTCCAAGAGACCCAGTACTTC.

The rearrangement uses TRBV6-4 and TRBJ2-3; 7 bases match TRBD2. CDR3 length equals 14 residues. J was trimmed by 2 bases and V by 6 bases; bases with no gene match: 5. Germline V gene lookup returns CDR1 MRHNA and CDR2 SNTAGT. Here the CDR3 DNA reads TGTGCCAGCAGCGGCAGCGGGGACACAGATACGCAGTATTTT. It codes for CASSGSGDTDTQYF.

The chain is built from TRBV10-3 and TRBJ2-5, with TRBD1 matching over 8 bases. The CDR3 runs to 13 residues. The trim removed 6 bases at V and 4 bases at J, leaving 4 bases unmatched. Germline V gives CDR1 ENHRY, CDR2 SYGVKD. This CDR3 is CAISEGQGETQYF. As DNA, the CDR3 is TGTGCCATCAGCGAAGGACAGGGAGAGACCCAGTACTTC.

The chain couples TRBV5-6 to TRBJ2-7; 7 nucleotides match TRBD1. Germline CDR1 reads SGHDT; CDR2 reads YYEEEE. The CDR3 contains 15 residues. V shed 4 bases and J 2 bases; nucleotides not matched to a gene: 9. The CDR3 loop is CASSPPDRIPYEQYF. For the CDR3, the DNA is TGTGCCAGCAGCCCACCGGACAGGATTCCCTACGAGCAGTACTTC.

The J gene is TRBJ1-1, the V gene TRBV5-4; 10 bases line up with TRBD1. The CDR3 loop spans 18 amino acids. V was clipped by 0 bases and J by 5 bases; unmatched bases: 13. CDR1 is SGHNT, CDR2 YYREEE, per germline (reference sequence). The CDR3 spells CASSLDPSDRGPGTEAFF. CDR3 DNA: TGTGCCAGCAGCTTGGATCCCTCCGACAGGGGGCCAGGGACTGAAGCTTTCTTT.

The CDR3 region is CATSKARGGASYNEQFF. The CDR3 coding sequence is TGTGCCACCAGCAAGGCTCGCGGGGGGGCCAGCTACAATGAGCAGTTCTTC. The rearrangement links TRBV15 to TRBJ2-1; TRBD2 aligns across 9 bases. The trim removed 4 bases at V and 3 bases at J, leaving 10 bases unmatched. This CDR3 spans 17 amino acids. Looked up from germline, CDR1 is LNHNV and CDR2 is YYDKDF (reference sequence).

This chain connects TRBV9 to TRBJ2-2; 7 bases fit TRBD2. This CDR3 is built from 19 residues. Germline loops: CDR1 SGDLS, CDR2 YYNGEE. V shed 0 bases, J shed 4 bases, and the junction held 15 bases outside the gene matches. Here the CDR3 DNA reads TGTGCCAGCAGCGTAGAGGGATCGCGTAGGACTAGTGCCACCGGGGAGCTGTTTTTT. Translating gives CASSVEGSRRTSATGELFF. Using reference TRBV9 and TRBJ2-2 for the parts outside the CDR3, the full variable domain is DSGVTQTPKHLITATGQRVTLRCSPRSGDLSVYWYQQSLDQGLQFLIQYYNGEERAKGNILERFSAQQFPDLHSELNLSSLELGDSALYFCASSVEGSRRTSATGELFFGEGSRLTVL.

The chain recombines TRBV4-3 with TRBJ1-4; D is unclear. Trimming shortened V by 0 bases and J by 8 bases, and 16 bases separated the two germline ends. The germline CDR1 and CDR2 sequences are LGHNA and YSLEER. The CDR3 contains 16 residues. The CDR3 is CASSQEGLRVWEKLFF. DNA of the CDR3: TGCGCCAGCAGCCAAGAAGGTTTGAGGGTATGGGAAAAACTGTTTTTT.

The CDR3 nucleotides are TGTGCCAGCAGTCTTACTAGCGGGGGGCGGGTAGATACGCAGTATTTT. This sequence encodes CASSLTSGGRVDTQYF. V and J are TRBV11-2 and TRBJ2-3; 12 bases match TRBD2. The CDR3 has 16 residues. J lost 5 bases, V lost 6 bases, and 9 bases had no gene match. CDR1 is SGHAT, CDR2 FQNNGV, per germline.

CDR3 region: CASSLLTAHNEQFF. CDR3 nucleotides: TGTGCCAGCAGTTTACTCACTGCTCACAATGAGCAGTTCTTC. The chain has TRBV28 and TRBJ2-1; D is uncertain. Trimming left V 2 bases short and J 5 bases short, with 10 bases between. Germline CDR1 reads MDHEN; CDR2 reads SYDVKM. This CDR3 has 14 amino acids.

The chain has TRBV3-1 (or the pseudogene TRBV3-2) and TRBJ2-1, with 11 bases lining up with TRBD1. V lost 3 bases and J lost 7; bases outside the gene matches: 5. The CDR3 covers 15 residues. CDR1 and CDR2 (germline): LGHDT, YNNKEL (reference sequence). Here the CDR3 reads CASSQPGQGVNEQFF. DNA for the CDR3: TGTGCCAGCAGCCAGCCGGGACAGGGGGTAAATGAGCAGTTCTTC.

The chain carries TRBV2 and TRBJ2-3; a weak D match, TRBD2 (6 bases). Trimming removed 6 bases at V and 10 bases at J, with 11 bases between. The V gene's germline CDR1 is SNHLY and CDR2 FYNNEI. The CDR3 consists of 11 residues. This CDR3 is CASRVSGSQYF. CDR3 nucleotide sequence: TGTGCCAGCAGGGTTAGCGGATCGCAGTATTTT.